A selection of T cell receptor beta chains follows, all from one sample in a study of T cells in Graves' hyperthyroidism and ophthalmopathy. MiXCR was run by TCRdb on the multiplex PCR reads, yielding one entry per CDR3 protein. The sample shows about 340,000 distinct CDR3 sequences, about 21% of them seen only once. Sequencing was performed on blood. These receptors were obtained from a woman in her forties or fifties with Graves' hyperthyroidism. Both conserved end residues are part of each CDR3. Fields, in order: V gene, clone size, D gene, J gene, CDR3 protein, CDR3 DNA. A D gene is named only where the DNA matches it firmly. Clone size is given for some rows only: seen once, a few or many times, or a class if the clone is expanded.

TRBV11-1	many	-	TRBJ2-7	CASSLVGIPHEQYF	TGTGCCAGCAGCTTGGTGGGGATCCCCCACGAGCAGTACTTC
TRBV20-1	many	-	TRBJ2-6	CSAASKRGANVLTF	TGCAGTGCGGCCTCCAAGAGAGGGGCCAACGTCCTGACTTTC
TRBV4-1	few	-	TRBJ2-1	CASSQLSGRGRNEQFF	TGCGCCAGCAGCCAACTATCGGGCCGCGGGCGCAATGAGCAGTTCTTC
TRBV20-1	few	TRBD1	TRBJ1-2	CSASDRGFYGYTF	TGCAGTGCCTCCGACAGGGGTTTTTATGGCTACACCTTC
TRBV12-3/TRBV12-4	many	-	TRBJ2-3	CASSRQWSTDTQYF	TGTGCCAGCAGCCGCCAATGGAGCACAGATACGCAGTATTTT
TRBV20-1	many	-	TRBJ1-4	CSARDRAREKLFF	TGCAGTGCTAGAGATCGGGCCCGTGAAAAACTGTTTTTT
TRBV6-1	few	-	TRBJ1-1	CASRAAKGVTEAFF	TGTGCCAGCAGGGCGGCAAAAGGGGTTACTGAAGCTTTCTTT
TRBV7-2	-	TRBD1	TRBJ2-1	CASSQDRVIDNEQFF	TGTGCCAGCAGCCAAGACAGGGTTATAGACAATGAGCAGTTCTTC
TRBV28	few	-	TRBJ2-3	CASSSGRITDTQYF	TGTGCCAGCAGTTCGGGACGGATCACAGATACGCAGTATTTT
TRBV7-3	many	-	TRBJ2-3	CASSHDGQFTDTQYF	TGTGCCAGCAGTCACGACGGGCAGTTCACAGATACGCAGTATTTT
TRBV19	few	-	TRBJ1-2	CASSIGRNYGYTF	TGTGCCAGTAGTATTGGGCGGAACTATGGCTACACCTTC
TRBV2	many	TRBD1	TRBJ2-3	CASSEAKQGIGTDTQYF	TGTGCCAGCAGTGAAGCAAAACAGGGGATAGGGACAGATACGCAGTATTTT
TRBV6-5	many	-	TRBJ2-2	CASSYSGRGLNTGELFF	TGTGCCAGCAGTTACTCGGGCAGGGGACTGAACACCGGGGAGCTGTTTTTT
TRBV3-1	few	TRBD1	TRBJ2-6	CASSTGQLLSGANVLTF	TGTGCCAGCAGCACGGGACAGCTACTCTCTGGGGCCAACGTCCTGACTTTC
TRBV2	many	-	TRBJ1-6	CACLRTRDSPLHF	TGTGCCTGCCTGAGGACGAGGGATTCACCCCTCCACTTT
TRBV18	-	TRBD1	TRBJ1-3	CASSPGQLSGNTIYF	TGTGCCAGCTCACCGGGACAGCTCTCTGGAAACACCATATATTTT
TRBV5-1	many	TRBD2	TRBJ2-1	CASSLAVAGGAEQFF	TGCGCCAGCAGCTTGGCGGTAGCGGGGGGGGCTGAGCAGTTCTTC
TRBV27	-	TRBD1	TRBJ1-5	CASKGGGNQPQHF	TGTGCCAGCAAAGGGGGCGGCAATCAGCCCCAGCATTTT
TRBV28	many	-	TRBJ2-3	CASSSELDTQYF	TGTGCCAGCAGTTCAGAATTAGATACGCAGTATTTT
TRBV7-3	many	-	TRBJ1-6	CASSSPEWGEQSPLHF	TGTGCCAGCAGCTCCCCGGAGTGGGGAGAGCAATCACCCCTCCACTTT
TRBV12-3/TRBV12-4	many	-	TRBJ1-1	CASTPGKGGNTEAFF	TGTGCCAGCACTCCGGGGAAGGGGGGGAACACTGAAGCTTTCTTT
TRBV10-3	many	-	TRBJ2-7	CAISEYGRAYEQYF	TGTGCCATCAGTGAGTATGGGAGAGCCTACGAGCAGTACTTC
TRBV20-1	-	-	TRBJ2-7	CSARDAVAGTEQYF	TGCAGTGCTAGAGATGCGGTCGCGGGAACCGAGCAGTACTTC
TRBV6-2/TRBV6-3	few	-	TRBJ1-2	CATKRERQVGGYTF	TGTGCCACCAAGAGAGAACGACAGGTGGGAGGCTACACCTTC
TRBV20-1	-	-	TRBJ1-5	CSAREDQPQHF	TGCAGTGCTAGAGAAGATCAGCCCCAGCATTTT
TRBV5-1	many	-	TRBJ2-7	CASSLALASSYEQYF	TGCGCCAGCAGCTTGGCCCTAGCCTCATCCTACGAGCAGTACTTC
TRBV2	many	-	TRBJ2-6	CASSGGHPSGANVLTF	TGTGCCAGCAGTGGGGGACACCCCTCTGGGGCCAACGTCCTGACTTTC
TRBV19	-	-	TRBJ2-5	CASSIEGGAKTQYF	TGTGCCAGTAGTATAGAAGGAGGTGCAAAGACCCAGTACTTC
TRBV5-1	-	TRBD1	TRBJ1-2	CASSLAGGQSYYGYTF	TGCGCCAGCAGCTTGGCCGGGGGACAGTCATACTATGGCTACACCTTC
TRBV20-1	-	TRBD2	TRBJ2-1	CSTGTSGTSSYNEQFF	TGCAGTACCGGGACTAGCGGGACGAGCTCCTACAATGAGCAGTTCTTC
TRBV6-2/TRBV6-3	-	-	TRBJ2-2	CASSWQVNTGELLF	TGTGCCAGCAGTTGGCAGGTGAACACCGGGGAGCTGCTTTTT
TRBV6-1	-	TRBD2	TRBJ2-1	CASAKGAAGGNEQFF	TGTGCCAGCGCTAAAGGGGCGGCGGGAGGTAATGAGCAGTTCTTC
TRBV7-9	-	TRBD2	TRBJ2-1	CASSYSGDNEQFF	TGTGCCAGCAGCTATAGCGGGGACAATGAGCAGTTCTTC
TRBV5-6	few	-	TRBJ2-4	CASSHRELAAVYF	TGTGCCAGCAGCCACAGGGAGTTGGCAGCAGTGTACTTC
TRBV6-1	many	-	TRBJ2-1	CASRLRDVYNEQFF	TGTGCCAGCAGACTCCGGGACGTTTACAATGAGCAGTTCTTC
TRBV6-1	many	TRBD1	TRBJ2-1	CASSLAGTGNNEQFF	TGTGCCAGCAGTTTAGCTGGGACAGGGAACAATGAGCAGTTCTTC
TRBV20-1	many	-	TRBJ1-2	CSAKEAVYGYTF	TGCAGTGCAAAGGAGGCGGTCTATGGCTACACCTTC
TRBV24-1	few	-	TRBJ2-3	CATSATTEGMDTQYF	TGTGCCACCAGTGCCACGACAGAGGGCATGGATACGCAGTATTTT
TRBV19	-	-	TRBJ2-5	CASSPAGKETQYF	TGTGCCAGTAGTCCCGCGGGGAAGGAGACCCAGTACTTC
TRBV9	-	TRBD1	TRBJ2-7	CASNWRQGAEQYF	TGTGCCAGCAATTGGAGACAGGGCGCCGAGCAGTACTTC
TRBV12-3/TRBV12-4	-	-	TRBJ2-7	CASTGSRTYEQYF	TGTGCCAGCACCGGCTCCAGGACCTACGAGCAGTACTTC
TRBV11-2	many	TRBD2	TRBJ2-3	CASSQSGRIVDTQYF	TGTGCCAGCAGTCAAAGCGGGAGGATTGTAGATACGCAGTATTTT